This is a list of T cell receptor beta chains from one sample in a study of cytomegalovirus exposure and HLA in healthy donors. The method was immunoSEQ multiplex PCR; TCRdb's version includes in-frame clones alone and lacks a portion of them. Among some 150,000 clones listed, roughly 79% were seen once. Sequencing was performed on PBMCs. These receptors all stem from a woman aged 30 to 39 in good health and CMV-seropositive. Both conserved end residues are part of each CDR3. D genes are given only for firm matches. Where a row states a size, it is once, few, many or the class of an expanded clone; other rows omit it.

>TRBJ2-5|-|-|TRBV4-3
CASSQDLTVQETQYF
TGCGCCAGCAGCCAAGATCTAACGGTCCAAGAGACCCAGTACTTC
>TRBJ2-5|-|TRBD1|TRBV6-4
CASSSGTGFMETQYF
TGTGCCAGCAGCTCGGGGACAGGGTTTATGGAGACCCAGTACTTC
>TRBJ1-1|-|-|TRBV6-5
CASRKDPSLLEAFF
TGTGCCAGCAGGAAAGATCCCTCTTTGCTAGAAGCTTTCTTT
>TRBJ1-2|-|-|TRBV13
CASSSPSRHTTNYGYTF
TGTGCCAGCAGCTCCCCCTCCCGTCATACTACTAACTATGGCTACACCTTC
>TRBJ1-2|-|-|TRBV19
CASSMERQYGYTF
TGTGCCAGTAGTATGGAAAGACAGTATGGCTACACCTTC
>TRBJ1-6|-|-|TRBV5-6
CASSLDVRGKAPLHF
TGTGCCAGCAGCTTGGACGTTAGGGGGAAGGCACCCCTCCACTTT
>TRBJ2-5|-|TRBD2|TRBV25-1
CASSESASGRIQGETQYF
TGTGCCAGCAGTGAATCCGCTAGCGGGAGGATTCAAGGAGAGACCCAGTACTTC
>TRBJ1-2|-|TRBD1|TRBV9
CASSPPRDRGLGNYGYTF
TGTGCCAGCAGCCCTCCCCGGGACAGGGGTTTGGGTAACTATGGCTACACCTTC
>TRBJ2-7|few|TRBD1|TRBV2
CASSPGTAPYEQYF
TGTGCCAGCAGTCCCGGGACAGCTCCCTACGAGCAGTACTTC
>TRBJ2-5|-|TRBD2|TRBV2
CASSAGLRETQYF
TGTGCCAGCAGTGCGGGACTAAGAGAGACCCAGTACTTC
>TRBJ1-1|-|-|TRBV7-2
CASTLGLWRSNTEAFF
TGTGCCAGCACCCTAGGATTGTGGAGATCCAACACTGAAGCTTTCTTT
>TRBJ2-7|few|-|TRBV30
CAWSVRGYEQYF
TGTGCCTGGAGTGTAAGGGGTTACGAGCAGTACTTC
>TRBJ1-2|-|TRBD1|TRBV28
CASSLQGARGGYTF
TGTGCCAGCAGTTTACAGGGGGCAAGAGGTGGCTACACCTTC
>TRBJ1-5|-|-|TRBV20-1
CSASGGGIQHF
TGCAGTGCTAGTGGAGGTGGTATCCAGCATTTT
>TRBJ1-3|-|-|TRBV4-1
CASSQRFGEFSGNTIYF
TGCGCCAGCAGCCAGAGGTTCGGGGAATTTTCTGGAAACACCATATATTTT
>TRBJ2-3|-|-|TRBV12-2
CASRPGASGKSTDTQYF
TGTGCAAGTCGCCCGGGGGCTAGCGGGAAGAGCACAGATACGCAGTATTTT
>TRBJ1-2|-|TRBD1|TRBV19
CASSTRLQGGDGYTF
TGTGCCAGTAGTACCCGTCTACAGGGGGGAGATGGCTACACCTTC
>TRBJ2-5|-|TRBD2|TRBV5-4
CASSKGTSGRALQETQYF
TGTGCCAGCAGCAAAGGAACTAGCGGGAGGGCCCTCCAAGAGACCCAGTACTTC
>TRBJ1-1|-|TRBD1|TRBV6-5
CASSWGQGGNTEAFF
TGTGCCAGCAGTTGGGGACAGGGCGGGAACACTGAAGCTTTCTTT
>TRBJ1-6|-|TRBD1|TRBV5-4
CASSPRQGVNSPLHF
TGTGCCAGCAGCCCGCGACAGGGGGTCAATTCACCCCTCCACTTT
>TRBJ1-2|-|-|TRBV28
CASSRYGYTF
TGTGCCAGCAGTCGGTATGGCTACACCTTC
>TRBJ2-1|-|-|TRBV29-1
CSVRPGKNEQFF
TGCAGCGTCCGCCCGGGGAAGAATGAGCAGTTCTTC
>TRBJ2-5|-|TRBD1|TRBV29-1
CSVSSLGQGQTQYF
TGCAGCGTCTCCTCTCTGGGACAGGGTCAGACCCAGTACTTC
>TRBJ2-7|-|TRBD1|TRBV5-6
CASSLVGQGLYEQYF
TGTGCCAGCAGCTTGGTGGGACAGGGTCTATACGAGCAGTACTTC
>TRBJ1-1|-|TRBD1|TRBV10-2
CASSATGGFNTEAFF
TGCGCCAGCAGTGCGACAGGGGGCTTTAACACTGAAGCTTTCTTT
>TRBJ2-5|-|-|TRBV5-1
CASKPGAGAQETQYF
TGCGCCAGCAAGCCTGGGGCAGGGGCCCAAGAGACCCAGTACTTC
>TRBJ1-1|-|-|TRBV2
CASRYSSTEAFF
TGTGCCAGCAGGTACAGCTCCACTGAAGCTTTCTTT
>TRBJ2-1|-|TRBD1|TRBV5-1
CASSPTDRGHNEQFF
TGCGCCAGCAGCCCCACGGACAGGGGCCACAATGAGCAGTTCTTC
>TRBJ2-7|-|-|TRBV2
CASRRTGYEQYF
TGTGCCAGCAGAAGAACTGGCTACGAGCAGTACTTC
>TRBJ2-7|-|-|TRBV7-9
CASSLETSSYEQYF
TGTGCCAGCAGCTTAGAAACCAGTTCCTACGAGCAGTACTTC
>TRBJ1-3|-|TRBD1|TRBV19
CASSPWTGAMSGNTIYF
TGTGCCAGTAGTCCTTGGACAGGGGCTATGTCTGGAAACACCATATATTTT
>TRBJ2-1|-|TRBD2|TRBV7-2
CASSPWTSGRSYNEQFF
TGTGCCAGCAGCCCATGGACTAGCGGGAGATCCTACAATGAGCAGTTCTTC
>TRBJ1-3|-|-|TRBV6-6
CASSYGLGSSGNTIYF
TGTGCCAGCAGTTACGGTCTGGGGAGCTCTGGAAACACCATATATTTT
>TRBJ1-2|-|-|TRBV30
CAWITGGITPYGYTF
TGTGCCTGGATCACCGGCGGGATCACTCCCTATGGCTACACCTTC
>TRBJ2-7|-|TRBD2|TRBV30
CAWSFPGRKREYSYEQYF
TGTGCCTGGAGTTTTCCGGGACGGAAGCGGGAGTACTCCTACGAGCAGTACTTC
>TRBJ1-6|-|-|TRBV4-3
CASSQGLDPNSPLHF
TGCGCCAGCAGCCAAGGGTTAGATCCTAATTCACCCCTCCACTTT